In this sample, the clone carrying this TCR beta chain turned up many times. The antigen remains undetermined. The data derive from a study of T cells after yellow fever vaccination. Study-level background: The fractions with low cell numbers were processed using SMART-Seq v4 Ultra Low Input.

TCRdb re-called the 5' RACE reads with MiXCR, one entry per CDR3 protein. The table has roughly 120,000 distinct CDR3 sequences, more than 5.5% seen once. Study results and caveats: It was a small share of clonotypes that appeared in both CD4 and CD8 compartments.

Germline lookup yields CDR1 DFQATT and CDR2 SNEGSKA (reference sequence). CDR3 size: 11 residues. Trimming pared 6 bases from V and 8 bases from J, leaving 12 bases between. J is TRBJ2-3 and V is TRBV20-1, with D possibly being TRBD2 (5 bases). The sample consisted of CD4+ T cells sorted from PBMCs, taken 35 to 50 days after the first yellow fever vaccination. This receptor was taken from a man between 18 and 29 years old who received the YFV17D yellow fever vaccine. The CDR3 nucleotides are TGCAGTGCCACATCCCGGGGTACGCAGTATTTT. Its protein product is CSATSRGTQYF.